Listed here is a single TCR beta chain. What it binds is not known. The data were taken from a study of cytomegalovirus exposure and HLA in healthy donors. Whole-study findings and limits: In a later analysis, common viral pathogens appeared linked to several of the most significant clusters. Specificity of a few CMV-associated chains for CMV antigens was verified in vitro.

Vbeta (60) and Jbeta (13) primers were used in the PCR. Authors' methods: There were around 77 million unique TCR beta chains by a later count, and approximately 12 million of them were shared. Some clones are missing from TCRdb's copy, which holds only in-frame ones; the method was immunoSEQ multiplex PCR. V and J calls and clone size follow that table, whereas D and trimming were derived from the DNA. The sample records approximately 120,000 clones, roughly 78% being singletons. The sequenced material came from PBMCs. The TCR comes from a man aged 30-40 years in good health and CMV-seropositive.

The CDR3 bases are TGTGCCAGCTCACCAGAGTTTAATTCACCCCTCCACTTT. Its protein is CASSPEFNSPLHF. This rearrangement joins TRBV18 to TRBJ1-6; D not certain. The V end lost 2 bases, the J end lost 6 bases, and 5 bases lay between the germline ends. Germline CDR1 reads KGHSH; CDR2 reads LQKENI. This CDR3 is 13 amino acids long.